The 20 T cell receptor beta chains below were found in one sample sequenced in a study of T cell changes during pregnancy in multiple sclerosis (dated by TCRdb to between 2018 and 2020). Libraries were constructed by the immunoSEQ multiplex PCR assay. This is the immuneACCESS table as TCRdb keeps it, with only in-frame sequences that have V and J called. A part of the clones is gone; compared with another copy, unresolved V genes explain less than half, and the rest is unexplained. The sample yields about 43,000 clones; approximately 91% were counted once. About 1.5% of the sample belongs to the ten largest clones. The sequencing input was PBMCs (not recorded whether the cells were cultured). These receptors were taken from a female donor with multiple sclerosis, enrolled in a pregnancy study.

The chain is built from TRBV5-1 and TRBJ1-1, with D possibly TRBD1 on 5 matching bases. Trimming took 4 bases from V and 7 from J, leaving 14 bases between them. Looked up from germline, CDR1 is SGHRS and CDR2 is YFSETQ. The CDR3 covers 13 residues. CDR3 nucleotide sequence: TGCGCCAGCAGCCCAGCAGGGACCAATGAAGCTTTCTTT. It specifies CASSPAGTNEAFF.

The chain has TRBV6-5 and TRBJ2-7; D might be TRBD2 (6 bases). V gave up 2 bases and J gave up 2 bases, with 10 bases separating them. Germline V gene data show CDR1 as MNHEY and CDR2 as SVGAGI. This CDR3 comprises 14 residues. CDR3: CASSYGEATYEQYF. Here the CDR3 DNA reads TGTGCCAGCAGTTACGGGGAGGCTACCTACGAGCAGTACTTC.

This sequence joins TRBV7-3 and TRBJ2-3; D is unresolved. CDR1 and CDR2 (germline): SGHTA, FQGTGA. CDR3 length: 17 residues. Trimming pared 6 bases from V and 2 bases from J, leaving 21 bases between. DNA of the CDR3: TGTGCCAGCAGTCCAACCGGAGCCAGTAGGGTCACAGATACGCAGTATTTT. Amino acid sequence: CASSPTGASRVTDTQYF.

Here the CDR3 DNA reads TGCAGCGTTGAATCCGGGGGCGGGTACGAGCAGTACTTC. This codes for CSVESGGGYEQYF. The chain joins TRBV29-1 to TRBJ2-7; the D gene could be TRBD1 or TRBD2 (6 bases each). The CDR3 contains 13 residues. The germline V gene encodes CDR1 SQVTM and CDR2 ANQGSEA. Between the trimmed V and J ends, which lost 2 bases and 4 bases, there was a span of 12 bases.

The chain is built from TRBV7-9 and TRBJ2-1; 9 bases are shared with TRBD2. Germline trimming cut 1 base from V and 4 bases from J; bases unmatched to any gene: 5. The V gene's germline CDR1 is SEHNR and CDR2 FQNEAQ (reference sequence). The CDR3 covers 16 residues. The CDR3 protein is CASSLGSLAGYNEQFF. The CDR3 DNA follows: TGTGCCAGCAGCTTAGGGTCGCTAGCGGGGTACAATGAGCAGTTCTTC.

This clone was recorded a few times. The J gene is TRBJ1-2, the V gene TRBV7-9; D gene uncertain. This CDR3 spans 15 amino acids. Germline V gives CDR1 SEHNR, CDR2 FQNEAQ (reference sequence). Trimming removed 0 bases at V and 2 bases at J, with 10 bases between. The CDR3: CASSLAEGRNYGYTF. Here the CDR3 DNA reads TGTGCCAGCAGCTTAGCTGAGGGAAGGAACTATGGCTACACCTTC.

V and J are TRBV5-1 and TRBJ2-4, with D perhaps TRBD1 or TRBD2 (6 bases each). V was pared by 4 bases and J by 7 bases, with 12 bases between. Germline lookup yields CDR1 SGHRS and CDR2 YFSETQ. The CDR3 has 13 residues. The CDR3 is CASSGGPRNIQYF. The CDR3 DNA follows: TGCGCCAGCAGCGGGGGGCCTCGGAACATTCAGTACTTC.

This clone has only one observation. The J gene is TRBJ2-1, the V gene TRBV5-1; 7 bases align to TRBD2. With V trimmed by 4 bases and J by 2 bases, 3 bases remained unmatched. Germline assignment: CDR1 SGHRS and CDR2 YFSETQ. The CDR3 sequence is 14 residues long. DNA for the CDR3: TGCGCCAGCAGCCGGAGCGGGACCTACAATGAGCAGTTCTTC. Translation: CASSRSGTYNEQFF.

The J gene is TRBJ2-7, the V gene TRBV10-3; TRBD1 matches at 10 bases. The CDR3 runs to 14 residues. Trimming at V came to 6 bases and at J to 2 bases, leaving 4 bases not matched to a gene. The germline gives CDR1 ENHRY, CDR2 SYGVKD. The DNA of the CDR3 is TGTGCCATCAGCAGGGACAGGGGTGCCTACGAGCAGTACTTC. Its protein is CAISRDRGAYEQYF.

In its sample, this clone was seen once. V gene TRBV5-4 combines with J gene TRBJ1-1; D not resolved. Germline assignment: CDR1 SGHNT and CDR2 YYREEE (reference sequence). This CDR3 has 13 residues. V was clipped by 0 bases and J by 5 bases, with 8 bases between them. CDR3 protein: CASSLDGPTEAFF. CDR3 nucleotides: TGTGCCAGCAGCTTGGACGGGCCGACTGAAGCTTTCTTT.

This chain links TRBV4-2 with TRBJ2-2; TRBD2 matches 7 bases. The CDR3 is made up of 16 amino acids. Germline assignment: CDR1 LGHNA and CDR2 YNFKEQ. The V gene end was trimmed by 0 bases and the J gene end by 6 bases; junction bases not matched to a gene: 7. DNA of the CDR3: TGTGCCAGCAGCCAAGAAGGCGGGAGTGGGGCCGGGGAGCTGTTTTTT. This translates into CASSQEGGSGAGELFF.

This clone was observed once. This chain connects TRBV13 to TRBJ1-1, with D possibly being TRBD1 (6 bases). This CDR3 region has 14 residues. V lost 4 bases, J lost 1 base, and 10 bases lay in between. In germline, CDR1 is PRHDT, CDR2 FYEKMQ (reference sequence). The chain's CDR3 is CASSYRTANTEAFF. The CDR3 coding sequence is TGTGCCAGCAGCTACCGGACAGCGAACACTGAAGCTTTCTTT.

The chain carries TRBV28 and TRBJ1-4; D gene ambiguous. In germline, CDR1 is MDHEN, CDR2 SYDVKM. The CDR3 loop spans 14 amino acids. V was cut by 8 bases and J by 7 bases, with 17 bases left in between. The CDR3 DNA reads TGTGCCAGCTCAACCCCCGCCACCCCTGAAAAACTGTTTTTT. It translates to CASSTPATPEKLFF.

This sequence joins TRBV19 and TRBJ2-7, with 8 bases matching TRBD1. CDR3 length: 13 amino acids. After removal of 3 bases from V and 5 bases from J, the junction contained 3 bases not matched to a gene. In germline, CDR1 is LNHDA, CDR2 SQIVND (reference sequence). The CDR3 spells CASSIPGGHEQYF. The CDR3 DNA is TGTGCCAGTAGTATTCCAGGGGGCCACGAGCAGTACTTC.

The gene calls are TRBV28 and TRBJ2-5, with no clear D. The CDR3 runs 13 residues. Germline assignment: CDR1 MDHEN and CDR2 SYDVKM. With 6 bases removed from V and 3 bases from J, the gap between germline ends came to 11 bases. CDR3 in amino acids: CASSVPAKETQYF. CDR3 nucleotide sequence: TGTGCCAGCAGCGTTCCAGCGAAAGAGACCCAGTACTTC.

The rearrangement joins TRBV6-5 to TRBJ2-1; 10 nucleotides match TRBD2. This CDR3 is 16 amino acids long. J was trimmed by 9 bases and V by 0 bases; bases with no gene match: 8. CDR1 and CDR2 (germline): MNHEY, SVGAGI. Here the CDR3 reads CASSYSTAGGRGEQFF. The DNA of the CDR3 is TGTGCCAGCAGTTACTCGACAGCGGGAGGGCGTGGTGAGCAGTTCTTC.

The rearrangement joins TRBV6-1 to TRBJ1-4; tentatively, D is TRBD1 (5 bases). This CDR3 has 18 residues. Germline CDR1 is MNHNS and CDR2 is SASEGT. With 0 bases removed from V and 3 bases from J, the gap between germline ends came to 17 bases. The DNA for the CDR3 is TGTGCCAGCAGTGAAGCCGGTCGGGGGATCTTGGCTAATGAAAAACTGTTTTTT. This sequence encodes CASSEAGRGILANEKLFF.

This chain links TRBV9 with TRBJ2-5, with 11 bases aligning to TRBD2. CDR1 and CDR2 (germline): SGDLS, YYNGEE. Trimming cost V 0 bases and J 2 bases; bases outside gene matches: 3. The CDR3 runs 16 residues. Written as DNA, the CDR3 is TGTGCCAGCAGCGTAGGAACTAGCGGGAGACAAGAGACCCAGTACTTC. This encodes CASSVGTSGRQETQYF.

The chain carries TRBV6-4 and TRBJ2-6; D gene unclear. Trimming took 0 bases from V and 0 from J, leaving 3 bases between them. This CDR3 is built from 15 residues. The germline gives CDR1 MRHNA, CDR2 SNTAGT. In DNA form, the CDR3 reads TGTGCCAGCAGTGACTCGGGCTCTGGGGCCAACGTCCTGACTTTC. As protein: CASSDSGSGANVLTF.

The chain recombines TRBV5-1 with TRBJ1-5; TRBD1 might be the D (5 bases). The CDR3 runs 15 residues. Trimming cost V 0 bases and J 6 bases, with 13 bases left between them. Germline CDR1 reads SGHRS; CDR2 reads YFSETQ. The CDR3 DNA follows: TGCGCCAGCAGCTTGGTGGGGGGAACGGCTCAGCCCCAGCATTTT. This sequence encodes CASSLVGGTAQPQHF.